This TCR beta chain is from a study of Graves' ophthalmopathy and Graves' hyperthyroidism. Trimming stripped 0 bases from V and 0 bases from J, with 27 bases between. The CDR3 is 21 residues long. Germline V CDR1 and CDR2: MGHRA, YSYEKL. Amplification targeted the TCR beta CDR3 regions, with RNA transcripts as the source material. Second-round multiplex PCR came after a first-round RT-PCR that employed HTBI primers. TCRdb itself ran the multiplex PCR reads through MiXCR, one entry per CDR3 protein. This sample yields about 390,000 distinct CDR3 sequences, of which about 15% are seen a single time; 2.4% belongs to the top ten.

The rearrangement joins TRBV4-1 to TRBJ2-7; D is tentatively TRBD1 or TRBD2 (5 bases each). The source material was peripheral blood. The clonotype comes from an adult woman with stable Graves' hyperthyroidism. CDR3 DNA: TGCGCCAGCAGCCAAGATTTGTTGGGGCTTGAGGGTACCACAGGCTCCTACGAGCAGTACTTC. Its translation is CASSQDLLGLEGTTGSYEQYF.